The 10 T cell receptor beta chains below all came from one sample that was sequenced in a study of blood T cell repertoires in COVID-19. TCRdb keeps only in-frame clones here, not all; method: immunoSEQ multiplex PCR. The table shows some 51,000 clones, with 88% occurring only once. The sequenced sample was peripheral blood. Receptor source: a man aged 50 to 59 with active COVID-19.

The CDR3 region is CASSERAGNTQYF. Written as DNA, the CDR3 is TGCGCCAGCAGTGAGAGAGCGGGGAATACGCAGTATTTT. The rearrangement links TRBV10-1 to TRBJ2-3; 7 bases align to TRBD2. Trimming cost V 2 bases and J 7 bases; bases outside gene matches: 3. The CDR3 sequence is 13 residues long. The germline gives CDR1 WNHNN, CDR2 SYGVQD (reference sequence).

V is TRBV5-1 and J is TRBJ2-2, with TRBD2 identical over 8 bases. Germline V CDR1 and CDR2: SGHRS, YFSETQ. The CDR3 sequence is 18 residues long. V trimming: 0 bases; J trimming: 7 bases; junction bases outside the gene matches: 14. The CDR3 loop reads CASSLAGISGDGGGELFF. CDR3 DNA: TGCGCCAGCAGCTTGGCCGGTATTAGCGGGGATGGTGGCGGGGAGCTGTTTTTT. Full variable domain (outside the CDR3, taken from reference TRBV5-1 and TRBJ2-2): KAGVTQTPRYLIKTRGQQVTLSCSPISGHRSVSWYQQTPGQGLQFLFEYFSETQRNKGNFPGRFSGRQFSNSRSEMNVSTLELGDSALYLCASSLAGISGDGGGELFFGEGSRLTVL.

This chain joins TRBV7-2 and TRBJ2-5; a weak D match, TRBD2 (5 bases). Trimming took off 4 bases at V and 5 bases at J, with 17 bases between the two ends. This CDR3 comprises 15 residues. From germline, CDR1 is SGHTA and CDR2 FQGNSA. The CDR3, as DNA: TGTGCCAGCAGCTCTAGCTCTACACGCCCGGAGACCCAGTACTTC. Translating it yields CASSSSSTRPETQYF.

CDR3 DNA: TGTGCCAGCAGCTTTGGTAGCGGGAGGGCAGAGACCCAGTACTTC. Its protein product is CASSFGSGRAETQYF. This chain connects TRBV7-2 to TRBJ2-5; TRBD2 matches at 11 bases. Looked up from germline, CDR1 is SGHTA and CDR2 is FQGNSA. The CDR3 spans 15 residues. With 3 bases clipped from V and 4 bases from J, the junction kept 4 bases outside the gene matches.

The chain is built from TRBV7-2 and TRBJ2-3; 8 nucleotides match TRBD1. The CDR3 consists of 15 residues. The J segment lost 2 bases and the V segment lost 6 bases, leaving 7 bases of the junction unmatched. From germline, CDR1 is SGHTA and CDR2 FQGNSA. CDR3 region: CASSLDREATDTQYF. Written as DNA, the CDR3 is TGTGCCAGCAGTTTGGACAGGGAGGCCACAGATACGCAGTATTTT.

V is TRBV4-3 and J is TRBJ2-7; 12 bases match TRBD2. J lost 0 bases, V lost 5 bases, and 23 bases had no gene match. CDR3 size: 22 residues. Germline CDR1 reads LGHNA; CDR2 reads YSLEER. CDR3 in amino acids: CASSYHPPPSGLAGRSSYEQYF. Written as DNA, the CDR3 is TGCGCCAGCAGCTATCATCCCCCCCCTTCGGGACTAGCGGGCAGGAGCTCCTACGAGCAGTACTTC.

This sequence joins TRBV3-1 (or the pseudogene TRBV3-2) and TRBJ2-3; TRBD2 matches 11 bases. The CDR3 sequence is 17 residues long. The V segment lost 4 bases and the J segment 6 bases; nucleotides outside the gene matches: 12. Germline V CDR1 and CDR2: LGHDT, YNNKEL (reference sequence). CDR3 DNA sequence: TGTGCCAGCAGCCCTACCGCCCTAGCGGGGGGTCCGGATACGCAGTATTTT. Protein product: CASSPTALAGGPDTQYF.

The V gene is TRBV15, the J gene TRBJ2-5; D is possibly TRBD1 (5 bases). In germline, CDR1 is LNHNV, CDR2 YYDKDF (reference sequence). This CDR3 is 14 amino acids long. V was trimmed by 0 bases and J by 4 bases, leaving 9 bases between them. For the CDR3, the DNA is TGTGCCACCAGCAGAGATCGGCAGGGAGAGACCCAGTACTTC. Its translation is CATSRDRQGETQYF.

This chain links TRBV28 with TRBJ2-7; a weak D match, TRBD1 (6 bases). The CDR3 runs 14 residues. Trimming removed 6 bases from V and 0 bases from J, with 12 bases in between. In germline, CDR1 is MDHEN, CDR2 SYDVKM. This CDR3 reads CASRPGDYSYEQYF. Here the CDR3 DNA reads TGTGCCAGCAGACCAGGGGATTACTCCTACGAGCAGTACTTC. The variable domain in full, completed from reference TRBV28 and TRBJ2-7, reads DVKVTQSSRYLVKRTGEKVFLECVQDMDHENMFWYRQDPGLGLRLIYFSYDVKMKEKGDIPEGYSVSREKKERFSLILESASTNQTSMYLCASRPGDYSYEQYFGPGTRLTVT.

The chain has TRBV5-6 and TRBJ1-5, with TRBD1 identical over 7 bases. The germline gives CDR1 SGHDT, CDR2 YYEEEE. The V segment lost 2 bases and the J segment 2 bases; nucleotides outside the gene matches: 13. The CDR3 covers 18 residues. CDR3 in amino acids: CASSLTGDWDGGNQPQHF. CDR3 sequence (DNA): TGTGCCAGCAGCTTAACAGGGGATTGGGATGGTGGCAATCAGCCCCAGCATTTT.